The clone carrying this T cell receptor beta chain was counted once. Its antigen remains unknown. This specimen belongs to a study of regulatory T cells in long-lasting Graves disease. The CDR3 is 17 residues long. Trimming at V came to 2 bases and at J to 1 base, leaving 8 bases not matched to a gene. CDR1 and CDR2 from the germline V gene are SGHKS and YYEKEE (reference sequence). Study-level points and caveats: TRBV28, TRBJ1-2 and TRBJ2-5 emerged as the favored segments in persistent disease. Compared with new cases, persistent Graves' patients showed reduced TCR diversity.

Assembly of TCR beta libraries relied on iRepertoire HTBI primers together with Arm-PCR of CDR3 regions. One entry per CDR3 protein results from TCRdb running MiXCR on the multiplex PCR reads. The repertoire has 700,000 or so distinct CDR3 sequences, about 30% of them found once; the top ten carry about 40%. The time point here: persistent/refractory GD, antithyroid drugs over 5 years with positive TRAb. The TCR library was made from RNA that had been extracted from PBMCs in TRIzol. The clonotype comes from a female donor with Graves disease. This rearrangement joins TRBV5-5 to TRBJ1-2, with TRBD1 matching 10 bases. The sample consisted of peripheral blood mononuclear cells (PBMCs), taken when the disease was refractory, from a patient treated with antithyroid drugs. The CDR3 DNA reads TGTGCCAGCAGCTTTGCGACAGGGGGCACAATTAACTATGGCTACACCTTC. Protein sequence: CASSFATGGTINYGYTF.